This T cell receptor beta chain was captured in a study of control samples from healthy donors and cancer patients. The method was immunoSEQ multiplex PCR; TCRdb's version includes in-frame clones alone and lacks a portion of them. The sample has around 150,000 clones, over 95% seen once; the top ten hold 0.85% to 1.3%. This clonotype was sampled from a woman aged 30 to 39 in good health. Sequencing was performed on blood.

CDR3 DNA sequence: TGTGCCAGCAGCCCTACGGGAGATATTGGCTACACCTTC. Translated: CASSPTGDIGYTF. The chain joins TRBV7-9 to TRBJ1-2; D is undetermined. Germline lookup yields CDR1 SEHNR and CDR2 FQNEAQ (reference sequence). V was trimmed by 5 bases and J by 7 bases, leaving 14 bases between them. The length of the CDR3 is 13 residues.